The 22 T cell receptor beta chains given below trace back to one sample, sequenced in a study of shared clonotypes between healthy human individuals. Generated by immunoSEQ multiplex PCR, the TCRdb table keeps only in-frame clones and is missing some. This table holds 950,000 to 1,300,000 clones, roughly 80% found once. The sequenced sample was memory CD4+ T cells sorted from blood. The subset was: CD45RA-negative fraction. The receptors here all came from a man in his late teens or twenties in good health.

This clone was seen only once. The chain employs TRBV6-5 and TRBJ1-1; no firm D call. The CDR3 runs to 15 residues. Trimming took 0 bases from V and 5 from J, leaving 13 bases between them. CDR1 is MNHEY, CDR2 SVGAGI, per germline. The CDR3 DNA reads TGTGCCAGCAGTTACTCCGGTTGGGCAGCTACTGAAGCTTTCTTT. It yields the protein CASSYSGWAATEAFF.

This sequence joins TRBV25-1 and TRBJ2-5; D is uncertain. With 4 bases removed from V and 3 bases from J, the gap between germline ends came to 15 bases. The CDR3 consists of 15 residues. CDR1 and CDR2 from the germline V gene are MGHDK and SYGVNS. The CDR3 sequence is CASSGLSLGKETQYF. As DNA, the CDR3 is TGTGCCAGCAGTGGACTCTCTCTTGGGAAAGAGACCCAGTACTTC.

The chain is built from TRBV5-1 and TRBJ2-7, with 8 bases identical to TRBD1. The CDR3 runs 15 residues. Trimming took 1 base from V and 6 from J; bases not matched to a gene: 9. Per germline, CDR1 SGHRS and CDR2 YFSETQ. The DNA for the CDR3 is TGCGCCAGCAGCTTGCAATGGACAGGGAAGGCCGAGCAGTACTTC. Protein: CASSLQWTGKAEQYF.

The chain combines TRBV27 with TRBJ2-7; 13 bases match TRBD2. V lost 6 bases to trimming and J lost 7 bases; unmatched junction nucleotides: 18. The CDR3 has 18 residues. From germline, CDR1 is MNHEY and CDR2 SMNVEV (reference sequence). The CDR3 is CASSPGPVTSGGAGEQYF. CDR3 nucleotides: TGTGCCAGCAGCCCCGGCCCCGTTACTAGCGGGGGGGCAGGAGAGCAGTACTTC.

V and J are TRBV5-5 and TRBJ2-7; D uncertain. Germline loops: CDR1 SGHKS, CDR2 YYEKEE (reference sequence). With 0 bases removed from V and 3 bases from J, the gap between germline ends came to 10 bases. CDR3 length: 14 amino acids. The CDR3 sequence is CASSLVPGHYEQYF. The CDR3 DNA follows: TGTGCCAGCAGCTTGGTTCCAGGCCACTACGAGCAGTACTTC.

Only one count was recorded for this clone. The CDR3 loop reads CASGTPRYVYFSYEQYF. For the CDR3, the DNA is TGTGCCAGCGGAACCCCTCGGTACGTCTATTTCTCCTACGAGCAGTACTTC. V is TRBV7-9 and J is TRBJ2-7; D remains unclear. The CDR3 loop spans 17 amino acids. Germline CDR1 reads SEHNR; CDR2 reads FQNEAQ (reference sequence). V shed 8 bases and J shed 0 bases, with 23 bases lying between them.

This chain uses TRBV9 with TRBJ2-4; D not resolved. CDR1 is SGDLS, CDR2 YYNGEE, per germline. V was clipped by 3 bases and J by 1 base, with 5 bases between them. The CDR3 is 13 amino acids. Here the CDR3 reads CASSGPAKNIQYF. In nucleotides, the CDR3 is TGTGCCAGCAGCGGCCCGGCCAAAAACATTCAGTACTTC.

The sample holds one count of this clone. V and J are TRBV11-3 and TRBJ2-3, with D perhaps matching TRBD1 (6 bases). This CDR3 region has 14 residues. Germline values: CDR1 SGHNT, CDR2 YENEEA. The ends were cut back, 1 base at V and 7 bases at J, with 12 bases in the middle. The CDR3 reads CASSLGRRDNTQYF. The CDR3 nucleotides are TGTGCCAGCAGCTTAGGGCGCAGGGACAATACGCAGTATTTT.

In regard to this clone: This sequence may be a read error, since a much larger clone differs from it by one base. The chain uses TRBV11-2 and TRBJ1-4, with 8 positions matching TRBD1. J gave up 5 bases and V 4 bases, and 3 bases lay outside the gene matches. Germline loops: CDR1 SGHAT, CDR2 FQNNGV. The CDR3 length is 14 residues. The CDR3 spells CASSSDRVNEKLFF. DNA of the CDR3: TGTGCCAGCAGCTCGGACAGGGTAAATGAAAAACTGTTTTTT.

The rearrangement joins TRBV28 to TRBJ2-7; D possibly corresponds to TRBD1 (7 bases). The V and J ends lost 6 bases and 1 base respectively, with 13 bases between them. The length of the CDR3 is 14 residues. CDR1 MDHEN and CDR2 SYDVKM come from the germline V gene. Here the CDR3 DNA reads TGTGCCAGCAGGCTGGGGGGACAGTCCTACGAGCAGTACTTC. Protein product: CASRLGGQSYEQYF.

The sample holds one count of this clone. V gene TRBV2 combines with J gene TRBJ2-2; 7 bases line up with TRBD1. CDR1 SNHLY and CDR2 FYNNEI come from the germline V gene. Unmatched junction bases numbered 4, after V lost 2 bases and J lost 4 bases. The CDR3 runs to 15 residues. Here the CDR3 reads CASSELGQITGELFF. The CDR3 DNA sequence: TGTGCCAGCAGTGAATTGGGACAGATCACCGGGGAGCTGTTTTTT. The full variable domain, in which reference TRBV2 and TRBJ2-2 provide the parts outside the CDR3, is EPEVTQTPSHQVTQMGQEVILRCVPISNHLYFYWYRQILGQKVEFLVSFYNNEISEKSEIFDDQFSVERPDGSNFTLKIRSTKLEDSAMYFCASSELGQITGELFFGEGSRLTVL.

Note on this clone: In the same sample, other DNA sequences code for this CDR3. This rearrangement joins TRBV28 to TRBJ1-1; D uncertain. CDR1 MDHEN and CDR2 SYDVKM come from the germline V gene. V shed 4 bases and J shed 8 bases, with 8 bases lying between them. The CDR3 extends over 11 amino acids. The CDR3 bases are TGTGCCAGCAGTTCCCGACGGGAAGCTTTCTTT. Protein product: CASSSRREAFF.

Comments on this clone: Other DNA sequences in the same sample also yield this CDR3. This rearrangement joins TRBV2 to TRBJ1-1; TRBD1 matches at 7 bases. The germline CDR1 and CDR2 sequences are SNHLY and FYNNEI. The CDR3 has 13 residues. V shed 2 bases and J 5 bases; nucleotides not matched to a gene: 2. CDR3 DNA sequence: TGTGCCAGCAGTGAACAGGGGGGAACTGAAGCTTTCTTT. It translates to CASSEQGGTEAFF.

To note about this clone: This sample includes further DNA sequences coding for the same CDR3. The chain has TRBV4-2 and TRBJ2-7, with unresolved D. V was trimmed by 0 bases and J by 0 bases, leaving 0 bases between them. From germline, CDR1 is LGHNA and CDR2 YNFKEQ. This CDR3 is built from 12 residues. The CDR3 bases are TGTGCCAGCAGCCAAGACTCCTACGAGCAGTACTTC. This encodes CASSQDSYEQYF.

The chain recombines TRBV10-3 with TRBJ1-1; the D gene is possibly TRBD1 (6 bases). The CDR3 runs to 12 residues. V was clipped by 0 bases and J by 11 bases, with 10 bases between them. The V gene's germline CDR1 is ENHRY and CDR2 SYGVKD. The CDR3: CAISESDSRAFF. In DNA form, the CDR3 reads TGTGCCATCAGTGAGTCGGACAGCCGCGCTTTCTTT.

V and J are TRBV28 and TRBJ1-5; 10 bases are a match to TRBD1. The germline gives CDR1 MDHEN, CDR2 SYDVKM. The junction had 7 bases not matched to a gene; V was cut back by 7 bases and J by 4 bases. The CDR3 length is 15 residues. The DNA for the CDR3 is TGTGCCAGCACGAGTCCGGGACAGGGGAATCAGCCCCAGCATTTT. It translates to CASTSPGQGNQPQHF.

This clone has just a few counts. This chain joins TRBV7-9 and TRBJ1-1; maybe TRBD1 (5 bases). From germline, CDR1 is SEHNR and CDR2 FQNEAQ (reference sequence). This CDR3 comprises 16 residues. Trimming removed 4 bases from V and 5 bases from J, with 20 bases in between. The CDR3 bases are TGTGCCAGCAGCTCGGATACGAGCGGGCGGGGGACTGAAGCTTTCTTT. Protein: CASSSDTSGRGTEAFF. The variable domain in full, completed from reference TRBV7-9 and TRBJ1-1, reads DTGVSQNPRHKITKRGQNVTFRCDPISEHNRLYWYRQTLGQGPEFLTYFQNEAQLEKSRLLSDRFSAERPKGSFSTLEIQRTEQGDSAMYLCASSSDTSGRGTEAFFGQGTRLTVV.

The gene calls are TRBV27 and TRBJ2-2, with 7 nucleotides matching TRBD1. Germline V lookup: CDR1 MNHEY, CDR2 SMNVEV (reference sequence). V dropped 4 bases and J dropped 7; count of bases not matched to a gene: 6. The CDR3 totals 14 residues. In DNA form, the CDR3 reads TGTGCCAGCAGTTCCTCGGACAGGATCGGGGAGCTGTTTTTT. Amino acids: CASSSSDRIGELFF.

This clone was seen a handful of times. The genes are TRBV30 and TRBJ2-5; 8 nucleotides line up with TRBD2. Germline V gives CDR1 GTSNPN, CDR2 SVGIG (reference sequence). J lost 5 bases, V lost 7 bases, and 15 bases had no gene match. This CDR3 has 15 residues. CDR3 region: CAFKGGLGLFETQYF. CDR3 nucleotide sequence: TGTGCCTTCAAAGGGGGACTAGGACTGTTTGAGACCCAGTACTTC.

The sample holds one count of this clone. This chain uses TRBV7-9 with TRBJ1-1; TRBD1 is a possible D gene (6 bases). Germline CDR1 reads SEHNR; CDR2 reads FQNEAQ (reference sequence). The ends were cut back, 5 bases at V and 6 bases at J, with 13 bases in the middle. The CDR3 consists of 13 residues. This chain's CDR3 is CASSRTGRAEAFF. The CDR3 DNA reads as TGTGCCAGCAGCCGTACAGGGAGAGCTGAAGCTTTCTTT.

V gene TRBV9 combines with J gene TRBJ1-6; D is undetermined. The length of the CDR3 is 14 residues. Per germline, CDR1 SGDLS and CDR2 YYNGEE. V dropped 3 bases and J dropped 7 bases, with 11 bases sitting between them. CDR3 loop: CASSAGPLNSPLHF. The CDR3 DNA reads as TGTGCCAGCAGCGCCGGACCTCTCAATTCACCCCTCCACTTT. Using reference TRBV9 and TRBJ1-6 for the parts outside the CDR3, the full variable domain is DSGVTQTPKHLITATGQRVTLRCSPRSGDLSVYWYQQSLDQGLQFLIQYYNGEERAKGNILERFSAQQFPDLHSELNLSSLELGDSALYFCASSAGPLNSPLHFGNGTRLTVT.

The V call is TRBV7-9, the J call TRBJ1-1; 11 bases line up with TRBD1. There are 16 residues in the CDR3. CDR1 and CDR2 (germline): SEHNR, FQNEAQ (reference sequence). V gave up 4 bases and J gave up 2 bases; unmatched junction bases: 6. CDR3 in amino acids: CASSSSDRGPNTEAFF. The CDR3 nucleotides are TGTGCCAGCAGCTCCTCGGACAGGGGGCCTAACACTGAAGCTTTCTTT.